Ten or more counts support the clone carrying this T cell receptor (beta chain). Its antigen is unknown. Absence of ophthalmopathy progression within 18 months defined stable Graves' hyperthyroidism. Uncontrolled infection, other autoimmune disease, pregnancy or lactation excluded patients. The data were taken from a study of T cells in Graves' hyperthyroidism and ophthalmopathy. The source material, RNA transcripts, was used to amplify TCR beta CDR3 regions. Using the HTBI primer set, a first-round RT-PCR was run on the TCR CDR3. MiXCR was run by TCRdb on the multiplex PCR reads, yielding one entry per CDR3 protein. The repertoire has 500,000 to 600,000 distinct CDR3 sequences, under 60% of them found once; the top ten carry about 7.8%. In germline, CDR1 is DFQATT, CDR2 SNEGSKA (reference sequence). The length of the CDR3 is 13 residues. Losses at the gene ends were 1 base for V and 8 bases for J; bases not matched to a gene: 4.

Study results and caveats: Most expanded thyroid clonotypes above 0.001 also appeared in blood. Model predictions of ophthalmopathy came a median around 6.5 months before onset.

This rearrangement joins TRBV20-1 to TRBJ1-5, with 8 positions matching TRBD1. This clonotype originated in a woman aged 18-29 years with Graves' hyperthyroidism. Sequencing was performed on peripheral blood or thyroid tissue (not recorded which). CDR3 DNA sequence: TGCAGTGCTAGAGTTATGGGACAGGAGCCCCAGCATTTT. Protein product: CSARVMGQEPQHF.